This paragraph reports one TCR beta chain. The CDR3 runs to 15 residues. J lost 6 bases, V lost 5 bases, and 11 bases had no gene match. The germline V gene has CDR1 SEHNR and CDR2 FQNEAQ (reference sequence). Per the original methods: Cell counts per sample came from amplifying reference gene primers. Assay: immunoSEQ multiplex PCR; the TCRdb copy retains only in-frame clones and omits some. That table is the source of V, J and clone size, and D and trimming were worked out from the DNA. The sample gives fewer than 400,000 clones, 89% of which show up once; 1.8% is in the top ten. The Seattle site enrolled patients during active infection and followed them longitudinally. The data originate from a study of blood T cell repertoires in COVID-19. About the study: COVID-19 samples collected from the United States, Italy and Spain covered acute and convalescent phases. The analysed material was cDNA or gDNA that came from T cells, B-cell-depleted T cells, or PBMCs.

The gene calls are TRBV7-9 and TRBJ2-5; 8 nucleotides agree with TRBD2. The receptor comes from a woman aged 25 to 39 with COVID-19, enrolled during active disease. Sequencing was done on a sample of peripheral blood. The CDR3 DNA sequence: TGTGCCAGCAGCACCCAGGGACTAGATCCCAAGACCCAGTACTTC. Its protein product is CASSTQGLDPKTQYF.